The 8 T cell receptor beta chains in this list originate from one sample, sequenced in a study of shared clonotypes between healthy human individuals. The protocol was immunoSEQ multiplex PCR, while the TCRdb copy is restricted to in-frame clones and leaves out a portion. The sample shows 2 million to 2.5 million clones, 92% of them seen only once. The sequencing sample was made of naive CD4+ T cells from PBMCs. Subset reported: CD45RA+ positively selected. The receptors stem from a man younger than 30 in good health. Some clones in this sample may be carry-over from other donors' samples.

The genes are TRBV6-6 and TRBJ2-7; TRBD2 might be the D (5 bases). Germline CDR1 and CDR2: MNHNY and SVGAGI (reference sequence). V shed 5 bases and J shed 7 bases, with 21 bases lying between them. The CDR3 runs to 15 residues. CDR3 region: CASSRRGLTSGEQYF. CDR3 in DNA: TGTGCCAGCAGTCGACGCGGCCTCACATCGGGGGAGCAGTACTTC.

The J gene is TRBJ1-2, the V gene TRBV9; weak D call: TRBD1 (6 bases). V lost 0 bases to trimming and J lost 7 bases, with 16 bases between them. Germline assignment: CDR1 SGDLS and CDR2 YYNGEE. The CDR3 spans 15 residues. The CDR3 nucleotides are TGTGCCAGCAGCGTAGAGCCAGGGGAAGGAACTGGCTACACCTTC. Amino acid sequence: CASSVEPGEGTGYTF.

The chain carries TRBV6-5 and TRBJ1-4; D is unresolved. CDR1 and CDR2 (germline): MNHEY, SVGAGI. This CDR3 contains 16 residues. Trimming shortened V by 4 bases and J by 8 bases, and 20 bases separated the two germline ends. In nucleotides, the CDR3 is TGTGCCAGCAGTTCCCTTCCCCCGTCGGTTGGGGAAAAACTGTTTTTT. Its translation is CASSSLPPSVGEKLFF.

CDR3 bases: TGCAGCGGCTCAGGGAGCACTGAAGCTTTCTTT. This sequence encodes CSGSGSTEAFF. The J gene is TRBJ1-1, the V gene TRBV29-1; tentative D call: TRBD1 (5 bases). The germline gives CDR1 SQVTM, CDR2 ANQGSEA. The CDR3 consists of 11 residues. The V gene lost 7 bases and the J gene lost 4 bases, with 10 bases spanning the gap.

The chain combines TRBV6-4 with TRBJ2-2; 10 bases match TRBD1. Germline values: CDR1 MRHNA, CDR2 SNTAGT. With 7 bases clipped from V and 5 bases from J, the junction kept 4 bases outside the gene matches. This CDR3 has 14 amino acids. In DNA form, the CDR3 reads TGTGCCAGCAAGGGACAGGGGAGTACCGGGGAGCTGTTTTTT. This gives the protein CASKGQGSTGELFF.

To note about this clone: The same CDR3 arises from other DNA sequences in this sample as well. V usage is TRBV11-3 and J usage is TRBJ2-1, with TRBD1 matching 9 bases. The CDR3 runs 15 residues. V shed 5 bases, J shed 4 bases, and the junction held 6 bases outside the gene matches. CDR1 and CDR2 from the germline V gene are SGHNT and YENEEA. This chain's CDR3 is CASSAGQGTYNEQFF. The CDR3 DNA reads TGTGCCAGCAGCGCCGGACAGGGGACGTACAATGAGCAGTTCTTC.

In its sample, this clone was seen once. The J gene is TRBJ2-5, the V gene TRBV7-2; TRBD2 matches 12 bases. J lost 3 bases, V lost 5 bases, and 10 bases had no gene match. Per the germline V gene, CDR1 is SGHTA and CDR2 is FQGNSA. This CDR3 is built from 17 residues. Written as DNA, the CDR3 is TGTGCCAGCAGCCTCCCCGGGGCTAGCGGGAGGGAAGAGACCCAGTACTTC. This sequence encodes CASSLPGASGREETQYF.

Here the CDR3 reads CASSQAGGQGIDTQYF. Written as DNA, the CDR3 is TGTGCCAGCAGCCAAGCCGGGGGACAGGGGATAGATACGCAGTATTTT. The gene calls are TRBV4-2 and TRBJ2-3; 10 positions match TRBD1. Germline CDR1 is LGHNA and CDR2 is YNFKEQ. With 1 base clipped from V and 5 bases from J, the junction kept 6 bases outside the gene matches. The CDR3 consists of 16 residues.